This T cell receptor beta chain derives from a study of blood T cell repertoires in COVID-19. Across the whole study: PBMCs, B-cell-depleted T cells, or T cells provided the cDNA or gDNA that made up the material.

The participants were between roughly 18 and 89 years old and came from about two dozen US areas. All recovered Cohort 3 donors got two negative PCRs, got clearance, or saw symptom resolution. Sequenced by immunoSEQ multiplex PCR; TCRdb stores in-frame clones only, minus some. Of a few hundred thousand clones listed, around 86% are singletons. The clonotype was recovered from a woman between 50 and 59 years old who had recovered from COVID-19. The sample consisted of PBMCs or T cells enriched from blood (not recorded which).

CDR3 loop: CASSYSPGTGETQYF. CDR3 in DNA: TGTGCCAGCAGTTACAGCCCAGGGACAGGAGAGACCCAGTACTTC. This sequence joins TRBV6-5 and TRBJ2-5, with 8 bases fitting TRBD1. This CDR3 region has 15 residues. The germline gives CDR1 MNHEY, CDR2 SVGAGI. V shed 2 bases and J 4 bases; nucleotides not matched to a gene: 6.